The entry below gives a single T cell receptor beta chain sequence along with its context. No antigen is known for it. TCRdb's table, derived via immunoSEQ multiplex PCR, lists solely in-frame clones and lacks some. The sample lists some 160,000 clones, 88% seen once, with around 5.5% in the top ten. Germline CDR1 MRHNA, CDR2 SNTAGT. The CDR3 runs 16 residues. Trimming left V 0 bases short and J 0 bases short, with 9 bases between. The data belong to a study of T cell responses to AZD1222 COVID-19 vaccine. Across the whole study: Timing groups of about 4 and about 12 weeks for second doses were pooled. Broader study findings: Repertoire sampling happened only post peak T cell response. Spike-specific TCR repertoires showed rising breadth and depth after two AZD1222 doses. Reportedly, nearly half the spike-specific TCRs target unmutated variant regions.

The chain uses TRBV6-4 and TRBJ2-1; D is unclear. The sequence derives from an adult in good health. The sequenced sample was peripheral blood, obtained on day 0 of AZD1222 vaccination. The CDR3 spells CASSDSARSSYNEQFF. CDR3 bases: TGTGCCAGCAGTGACTCCGCTCGTAGCTCCTACAATGAGCAGTTCTTC.